This TCR beta chain was recorded in a study of cytomegalovirus exposure and HLA in healthy donors. Study-wide findings and caveats: CMV serostatus alone was available as immune exposure information. The classifier, whose performance was assessed in both the original and validation cohorts, reportedly diagnosed cytomegalovirus status with high specificity and sensitivity.

The V and J ends lost 5 bases and 2 bases, in that order; junction bases with no gene match: 4. The germline gives CDR1 SQVTM, CDR2 ANQGSEA. The CDR3 has 13 amino acids. On this clone: The antigen is not known.

The PCR contained 60 Vbeta and 13 Jbeta primers. Measured with immunoSEQ multiplex PCR; TCRdb has only the in-frame clones, and not every one. The sample has 110,000 to 150,000 clones, around a tenth seen once. The receptor was isolated from a male donor in good health and CMV-seronegative. Sequencing used PBMCs. The V call is TRBV29-1, the J call TRBJ2-5; TRBD2 aligns across 8 bases. This chain's CDR3 is CSVRRGAQETQYF. The CDR3 region has the DNA TGCAGCGTTCGGCGGGGGGCTCAAGAGACCCAGTACTTC.